The 8 T cell receptor beta chains in this list originate from one sample, sequenced in a study of long-term antiretroviral therapy in people with HIV (dated by TCRdb to between 2022 and 2023). The immunoSEQ hsTCRB v3.0 assay was used at survey level resolution for TRB variable region sequencing. As stored in TCRdb, this immuneACCESS dataset retains in-frame rearrangements with V and J assigned. A fraction of the clones does not appear; measured against another copy, unresolved V genes explain less than half of the discrepancy, and the remainder lacks a known reason. In all, the sample holds 6,700 or so clones, and 65% to 75% of those were seen once. More than 6.5% of the sample is held by the ten biggest clonotypes. The sample in question was unsorted PBMCs, obtained 0.1 years before starting antiretroviral therapy. The receptors were sampled from a man aged 18-30 years with HIV.

V is TRBV5-1 and J is TRBJ1-1; possible D gene TRBD1, 6 bases. Trimming shortened V by 0 bases and J by 5 bases, and 17 bases separated the two germline ends. CDR3 length: 16 residues. CDR1 is SGHRS and CDR2 is YFSETQ in the germline V gene. CDR3 sequence reads: CASSLEGVGGKTEAFF. The CDR3 DNA sequence: TGCGCCAGCAGCTTGGAGGGTGTAGGGGGGAAGACTGAAGCTTTCTTT. The complete variable domain, with remaining parts taken from reference TRBV5-1 and TRBJ1-1, reads KAGVTQTPRYLIKTRGQQVTLSCSPISGHRSVSWYQQTPGQGLQFLFEYFSETQRNKGNFPGRFSGRQFSNSRSEMNVSTLELGDSALYLCASSLEGVGGKTEAFFGQGTRLTVV.

The chain joins TRBV12-5 to TRBJ1-2; no reliable D call. V lost 1 base and J 4 bases, leaving 7 bases between the germline ends. Germline V gene lookup returns CDR1 LGHNT and CDR2 FRNRAP. There are 13 residues in the CDR3. The CDR3 reads CASGLGGVYGYTF. The DNA of the CDR3 is TGTGCTAGTGGTTTGGGCGGGGTCTATGGCTACACCTTC.

V is TRBV2 and J is TRBJ2-1; 7 bases match TRBD1. CDR1 and CDR2 from the germline V gene are SNHLY and FYNNEI. The ends lost 6 bases at V and 7 bases at J; junction bases unmatched: 6. This CDR3 comprises 13 residues. CDR3 nucleotide sequence: TGTGCCAGCAGGTACAGGGGACCAAATGAGCAGTTCTTC. It codes for CASRYRGPNEQFF.

This clone was counted a few times. J is TRBJ2-7 and V is TRBV7-6; 7 bases match TRBD2. The germline V gene encodes CDR1 SGHVS and CDR2 FNYEAQ. This CDR3 is built from 18 residues. After removal of 1 base from V and 0 bases from J, the junction contained 12 bases not matched to a gene. The CDR3 DNA follows: TGTGCCAGCAGCTTAGGCTGGGAAAAAGCGGGGAGCTCCTACGAGCAGTACTTC. It encodes CASSLGWEKAGSSYEQYF.

The chain links TRBV6-1 to TRBJ2-7, with D uncertain. Germline assignment: CDR1 MNHNS and CDR2 SASEGT. V shed 5 bases and J shed 3 bases, with 8 bases lying between them. The CDR3 runs to 12 residues. DNA for the CDR3: TGTGCCAGCAGTCGTGGGCTCTACGAGCAGTACGTC. This translates into CASSRGLYEQYV.

This clone rates as large. The same CDR3 also results from other DNA sequences found in this sample. The rearrangement joins TRBV11-2 to TRBJ1-3; 7 bases are shared with TRBD1. This CDR3 has 15 amino acids. Per germline, CDR1 SGHAT and CDR2 FQNNGV. Germline trimming cut 0 bases from V and 3 bases from J; bases unmatched to any gene: 2. CDR3 bases: TGTGCCAGCAGCTTAGAGGGACAGCTTGGAAACACCATATATTTT. This gives the protein CASSLEGQLGNTIYF.

The chain joins TRBV15 to TRBJ1-1; D is unclear. The length of the CDR3 is 16 residues. V was shortened by 0 bases and J by 1 base, with 12 bases between the two germline ends. Looked up from germline, CDR1 is LNHNV and CDR2 is YYDKDF (reference sequence). The CDR3 sequence is CATSRDFMDRNTEAFF. The CDR3 DNA follows: TGTGCCACCAGCAGAGATTTTATGGATAGGAACACTGAAGCTTTCTTT.

The CDR3 nucleotides read TGTGCCAGCAGGGGGGACAGGGGGCGAACCATGAACACTGAAGCTTTCTTT. Translated, it gives CASRGDRGRTMNTEAFF. The rearrangement links TRBV2 to TRBJ1-1, with 12 bases that match TRBD1. V shed 6 bases, J shed 0 bases, and the junction held 8 bases outside the gene matches. Germline values: CDR1 SNHLY, CDR2 FYNNEI. The CDR3 is 17 residues long. Combining the CDR3 with reference TRBV2 and TRBJ1-1 gives the whole variable domain EPEVTQTPSHQVTQMGQEVILRCVPISNHLYFYWYRQILGQKVEFLVSFYNNEISEKSEIFDDQFSVERPDGSNFTLKIRSTKLEDSAMYFCASRGDRGRTMNTEAFFGQGTRLTVV.